The 26 T cell receptor beta chains below were found in one sample sequenced in a study of patients and donors after allogeneic stem cell transplantation. From the RT-PCR reads, TCRdb called clonotypes with MiXCR, one entry per CDR3 protein. Of roughly 40,000 distinct CDR3 sequences listed, under 40% are singletons. The sequenced sample was blood, either unsorted or a sorted T cell fraction (not recorded which). The receptors stem from a human donor who was either an allogeneic HSCT recipient or a stem cell or donor lymphocyte infusion donor (not recorded which). It is not recorded whose cells these are; they may come from a transplant donor.

The chain couples TRBV5-5 to TRBJ2-7, with D tentatively TRBD1 (5 bases). Germline-derived CDR1 and CDR2 are SGHKS and YYEKEE (reference sequence). This CDR3 region has 13 residues. The V gene lost 6 bases and the J gene lost 6 bases, with 16 bases spanning the gap. In nucleotides, the CDR3 is TGTGCCAGCATCTCGTCTGGGGCTACCGAGCAGTACTTC. It specifies CASISSGATEQYF.

A few counts support this clonotype. The chain couples TRBV3-1 to TRBJ1-6, with D hard to call. The CDR3 length is 11 residues. The germline V and J ends were trimmed by 4 bases and 14 bases, with 9 bases remaining between them. Germline values: CDR1 LGHDT, CDR2 YNNKEL (reference sequence). CDR3 in amino acids: CASSLERTLHF. The CDR3 DNA sequence: TGTGCCAGCAGCCTAGAGAGGACCCTCCACTTT.

This chain connects TRBV4-3 to TRBJ2-7, with no clear D. The CDR3 sequence is 16 residues long. Germline-derived CDR1 and CDR2 are LGHNA and YSLEER. Between the trimmed V and J ends, which lost 3 bases and 2 bases, there was a span of 17 bases. For the CDR3, the DNA is TGCGCCAGCAGCCACTACGTTATAGGTGGTCCCTACGAGCAGTACTTC. Translated, it gives CASSHYVIGGPYEQYF.

The table lists this clonotype with a few counts. The chain recombines TRBV12-3 or TRBV12-4 with TRBJ2-7, with D possibly TRBD1 on 6 matching bases. Trimming stripped 3 bases from V and 5 bases from J, with 17 bases between. The CDR3 runs to 15 residues. CDR3 in amino acids: CASSFALEGEDEQYF. Written as DNA, the CDR3 is TGTGCCAGCAGTTTTGCCCTAGAGGGGGAAGACGAGCAGTACTTC.

The chain couples TRBV6-5 to TRBJ2-7, with 9 bases lining up with TRBD1. The CDR3 consists of 15 residues. Trimming cost V 2 bases and J 2 bases; bases outside gene matches: 4. In germline, CDR1 is MNHEY, CDR2 SVGAGI. As DNA, the CDR3 is TGTGCCAGCAGTTACACGACAGGGGGGCCCTACGAGCAGTACTTC. This codes for CASSYTTGGPYEQYF.

The chain has TRBV5-1 and TRBJ2-7; D gene ambiguous. Germline V gene data show CDR1 as SGHRS and CDR2 as YFSETQ. Trimming shortened V by 4 bases and J by 2 bases, and 10 bases separated the two germline ends. The CDR3 consists of 13 residues. The CDR3 region has the DNA TGCGCCAGCAGCCCCAATCGTGCCTACGAGCAGTACTTC. Its translation: CASSPNRAYEQYF. Full variable domain (outside the CDR3, taken from reference TRBV5-1 and TRBJ2-7): KAGVTQTPRYLIKTRGQQVTLSCSPISGHRSVSWYQQTPGQGLQFLFEYFSETQRNKGNFPGRFSGRQFSNSRSEMNVSTLELGDSALYLCASSPNRAYEQYFGPGTRLTVT.

The genes are TRBV9 and TRBJ2-2; D may correspond to TRBD1 or TRBD2 (6 bases each). V lost 2 bases, J lost 7 bases, and 12 bases lay in between. The CDR3 is 14 amino acids. The germline V gene encodes CDR1 SGDLS and CDR2 YYNGEE. The CDR3 DNA reads as TGTGCCAGCAGCGTGTGGGGGGCAGGCGGGGAGCTGTTTTTT. This gives the protein CASSVWGAGGELFF.

This sequence joins TRBV20-1 and TRBJ1-5; D is unresolved. V lost 5 bases, J lost 4 bases, and 15 bases lay in between. The germline V gene has CDR1 DFQATT and CDR2 SNEGSKA (reference sequence). The CDR3 contains 14 residues. Written as DNA, the CDR3 is TGCAGTGCTCCATCAGTCAGTGGGAATCAGCCCCAGCATTTT. Amino acids: CSAPSVSGNQPQHF.

This clonotype was counted between two and nine times. This sequence joins TRBV28 and TRBJ2-7; perhaps TRBD1 as D (6 bases). The CDR3 is 16 amino acids. Germline-derived CDR1 and CDR2 are MDHEN and SYDVKM. Trimming pared 3 bases from V and 1 base from J, leaving 16 bases between. This chain's CDR3 is CASSLSSGDFSYEQYF. CDR3 DNA: TGTGCCAGCAGTTTGTCTTCAGGGGATTTTTCCTACGAGCAGTACTTC.

The chain carries TRBV6-6 and TRBJ2-7, with 8 nucleotides matching TRBD1. After removal of 6 bases from V and 2 bases from J, the junction contained 3 bases not matched to a gene. CDR3 length: 13 residues. Germline lookup yields CDR1 MNHNY and CDR2 SVGAGI (reference sequence). The CDR3 nucleotides read TGTGCCAGCAGACAGGGGGGTCCCTACGAGCAGTACTTC. Translating it yields CASRQGGPYEQYF.

The chain is built from TRBV6-5 and TRBJ2-1; D ambiguous. V lost 9 bases and J lost 4, with 16 bases in between. This CDR3 spans 14 amino acids. Germline V CDR1 and CDR2: MNHEY, SVGAGI. The CDR3 protein is CASNIHSGYNEQFF. CDR3 in DNA: TGTGCCAGTAATATACACTCGGGTTACAATGAGCAGTTCTTC.

This clonotype came up a few times. This rearrangement joins TRBV4-3 to TRBJ1-2; D gene uncertain. With 4 bases removed from V and 8 bases from J, the gap between germline ends came to 20 bases. The CDR3 has 15 residues. Germline V gives CDR1 LGHNA, CDR2 YSLEER. CDR3 sequence (DNA): TGCGCCAGCAGCCGCGACGACACCCCTCACAGAGGCTACACCTTC. Translation gives CASSRDDTPHRGYTF.

V is TRBV5-4 and J is TRBJ2-1, with 7 bases aligning to TRBD2. The CDR3 totals 12 residues. Germline-derived CDR1 and CDR2 are SGHNT and YYREEE (reference sequence). Trimming at V came to 5 bases and at J to 7 bases, leaving 3 bases not matched to a gene. CDR3 DNA sequence: TGTGCCAGCAGATCCGGGGGGAATGAGCAGTTCTTC. It yields the protein CASRSGGNEQFF.

The chain combines TRBV5-5 with TRBJ1-2, with D perhaps TRBD1 (6 bases). Germline V CDR1 and CDR2: SGHKS, YYEKEE (reference sequence). The V end was cut by 4 bases, the J end by 3 bases, with 16 bases between. This CDR3 has 15 amino acids. The CDR3 region has the DNA TGTGCCAGCAGCCCCTTAGGGGGGCTGGACTATGGCTACACCTTC. As protein: CASSPLGGLDYGYTF.

This clonotype is a singleton in its sample. This sequence joins TRBV29-1 and TRBJ2-2; 8 bases map to TRBD1. The junction had 13 bases not matched to a gene; V was cut back by 8 bases and J by 5 bases. CDR1 SQVTM and CDR2 ANQGSEA come from the germline V gene. This CDR3 spans 15 amino acids. CDR3 protein: CSNWGRQGMTGELFF. The CDR3 DNA is TGCAGCAACTGGGGAAGACAGGGGATGACCGGGGAGCTGTTTTTT.

This clonotype was observed a few times. The chain combines TRBV9 with TRBJ1-3; D remains ambiguous. Trimming pared 0 bases from V and 0 bases from J, leaving 10 bases between. In germline, CDR1 is SGDLS, CDR2 YYNGEE. This CDR3 region has 16 residues. The CDR3 reads CASSVGDTRSGNTIYF. CDR3 DNA sequence: TGTGCCAGCAGCGTAGGAGACACCCGCTCTGGAAACACCATATATTTT. Filled out from reference TRBV9 and TRBJ1-3, the complete variable domain reads DSGVTQTPKHLITATGQRVTLRCSPRSGDLSVYWYQQSLDQGLQFLIQYYNGEERAKGNILERFSAQQFPDLHSELNLSSLELGDSALYFCASSVGDTRSGNTIYFGEGSWLTVV.

The chain joins TRBV29-1 to TRBJ1-1; D gene unclear. This CDR3 comprises 12 residues. The germline CDR1 and CDR2 sequences are SQVTM and ANQGSEA. Trimming took 3 bases from V and 4 from J, leaving 9 bases between them. Here the CDR3 reads CSVDHWATEAFF. CDR3 in DNA: TGCAGCGTTGATCACTGGGCCACTGAAGCTTTCTTT.

This clonotype appeared a few times. The chain couples TRBV5-1 to TRBJ1-1, with 11 bases that match TRBD1. The ends lost 7 bases at V and 4 bases at J; junction bases unmatched: 3. Germline assignment: CDR1 SGHRS and CDR2 YFSETQ. This CDR3 spans 13 amino acids. The CDR3 DNA sequence: TGCGCCAGCCAGGGACAGGGGGGCACTGAAGCTTTCTTT. This translates into CASQGQGGTEAFF.

The chain links TRBV10-3 to TRBJ2-2; TRBD1 aligns across 9 bases. Germline trimming cut 6 bases from V and 0 bases from J; bases unmatched to any gene: 11. This CDR3 has 18 residues. Germline CDR1 ENHRY, CDR2 SYGVKD. The CDR3 loop is CAIRDSRQGVTNTGELFF. CDR3 bases: TGTGCCATCAGGGATAGCAGACAGGGGGTTACGAACACCGGGGAGCTGTTTTTT.

The genes are TRBV28 and TRBJ2-1, with D perhaps matching TRBD1 or TRBD2 (6 bases each). With 6 bases removed from V and 6 bases from J, the gap between germline ends came to 21 bases. The CDR3 sequence is 16 residues long. CDR1 is MDHEN and CDR2 is SYDVKM in the germline V gene. The CDR3 DNA is TGTGCCAGCAGCCCCAGGGGCATAGCGGAATCCAATGAGCAGTTCTTC. It translates to CASSPRGIAESNEQFF.

This clonotype was recorded only once. This chain joins TRBV27 and TRBJ2-7, with D unresolved. V dropped 3 bases and J dropped 2 bases, with 8 bases sitting between them. The CDR3 has 13 residues. CDR1 MNHEY and CDR2 SMNVEV come from the germline V gene (reference sequence). CDR3 bases: TGTGCCAGCAGTTTCAGTCTAGCCTACGAGCAGTACTTC. Translating gives CASSFSLAYEQYF.

This clonotype has just a few counts. The V call is TRBV20-1, the J call TRBJ2-7; 7 bases line up with TRBD2. CDR1 is DFQATT and CDR2 is SNEGSKA in the germline V gene (reference sequence). This CDR3 comprises 14 residues. J was trimmed by 3 bases and V by 0 bases; bases with no gene match: 5. The CDR3: CSARDRGDLYEQYF. The CDR3, as DNA: TGCAGTGCTAGAGATCGGGGGGACCTCTACGAGCAGTACTTC.

J is TRBJ2-2 and V is TRBV4-3; a weak D match, TRBD1 (6 bases). Germline lookup yields CDR1 LGHNA and CDR2 YSLEER. V was pared by 0 bases and J by 5 bases, with 10 bases between. The CDR3 loop spans 15 amino acids. CDR3 in amino acids: CASSQDPQGTGELFF. CDR3 DNA: TGCGCCAGCAGCCAAGATCCACAGGGTACCGGGGAGCTGTTTTTT.

This rearrangement joins TRBV7-3 to TRBJ2-3; D gene ambiguous. Trimming took off 2 bases at V and 3 bases at J, with 12 bases between the two ends. There are 15 residues in the CDR3. The germline V gene encodes CDR1 SGHTA and CDR2 FQGTGA. The CDR3 reads CASSLFPTGTDTQYF. The CDR3 DNA reads TGTGCCAGCAGCTTATTTCCCACGGGTACAGATACGCAGTATTTT.

This clonotype came up a few times. J is TRBJ1-4 and V is TRBV6-6; a possible D gene is TRBD1 (6 bases). The CDR3 is 15 residues long. The germline CDR1 and CDR2 sequences are MNHNY and SVGAGI (reference sequence). The V end was cut by 0 bases, the J end by 5 bases, with 10 bases between. The CDR3 region is CASSYSGGRNEKLFF. The DNA for the CDR3 is TGTGCCAGCAGTTACTCAGGGGGGAGGAATGAAAAACTGTTTTTT.

The chain joins TRBV12-3 or TRBV12-4 to TRBJ2-6, with unresolved D. The CDR3 spans 17 residues. The germline V and J ends were trimmed by 5 bases and 0 bases, with 14 bases remaining between them. The CDR3 nucleotides are TGTGCCAGCAGTGCATGGCGACGGTCCTCTGGGGCCAACGTCCTGACTTTC. Protein sequence: CASSAWRRSSGANVLTF.